These 21 T cell receptor beta chains share one sample of origin, sequenced in a study of blood T cell repertoires in COVID-19. The protocol was immunoSEQ multiplex PCR, while the TCRdb copy is restricted to in-frame clones and leaves out a portion. The table has roughly 380,000 clones, about 90% seen once. Sequenced: PBMCs or T cells enriched from blood (not recorded which). The source of these receptors is a woman aged 30 to 39 who had recovered from COVID-19.

The chain joins TRBV6-6 to TRBJ2-1; 12 positions agree with TRBD2. Per the germline V gene, CDR1 is MNHNY and CDR2 is SVGAGI (reference sequence). V gave up 7 bases and J gave up 6 bases; unmatched junction bases: 7. This CDR3 has 15 residues. The CDR3 sequence is CASTAPGLAGNEQFF. The CDR3 bases are TGTGCCAGCACCGCCCCGGGACTAGCGGGCAATGAGCAGTTCTTC.

This clone showed up just once. V and J are TRBV30 and TRBJ1-1; TRBD1 aligns across 8 bases. V was clipped by 4 bases and J by 5 bases; unmatched bases: 3. CDR3 size: 12 residues. Germline-derived CDR1 and CDR2 are GTSNPN and SVGIG (reference sequence). In nucleotides, the CDR3 is TGTGCCTGGAACAGGGGGGGTACTGAAGCTTTCTTT. It is translated as CAWNRGGTEAFF.

The chain joins TRBV27 to TRBJ1-1; D not resolved. Germline V gene data show CDR1 as MNHEY and CDR2 as SMNVEV (reference sequence). CDR3 size: 14 residues. The V gene lost 11 bases and the J gene lost 1 base, with 17 bases spanning the gap. As DNA, the CDR3 is TGTGCCCCACAAGTTTATTTTTGGAACACTGAAGCTTTCTTT. This sequence encodes CAPQVYFWNTEAFF.

V is TRBV6-5 and J is TRBJ2-7; TRBD2 aligns across 7 bases. The CDR3 length is 14 residues. Germline CDR1 is MNHEY and CDR2 is SVGAGI. With 2 bases clipped from V and 1 base from J, the junction kept 2 bases outside the gene matches. The chain's CDR3 is CASSYAGVSYEQYF. CDR3 coding DNA: TGTGCCAGCAGTTACGCGGGGGTTTCCTACGAGCAGTACTTC.

The chain is built from TRBV28 and TRBJ1-5; the match to TRBD1 covers 7 bases. The CDR3 has 14 residues. In germline, CDR1 is MDHEN, CDR2 SYDVKM. J lost 9 bases, V lost 4 bases, and 9 bases had no gene match. CDR3 nucleotide sequence: TGTGCCAGCAGTTACGACAGGGAATGGAGGCCCCAGCATTTT. This translates into CASSYDREWRPQHF.

The chain uses TRBV19 and TRBJ2-7; D call uncertain. Deletions cut 1 base from V and 2 bases from J, with 12 bases between. Germline V CDR1 and CDR2: LNHDA, SQIVND (reference sequence). The CDR3 length is 15 residues. As DNA, the CDR3 is TGTGCCAGTAGTATAGGCTCAGAGCGCCCCTACGAGCAGTACTTC. Amino acids: CASSIGSERPYEQYF.

The genes are TRBV6-5 and TRBJ1-1; TRBD1 matches 8 bases. Trimming cost V 7 bases and J 3 bases; bases outside gene matches: 7. CDR3 length: 14 residues. Germline V lookup: CDR1 MNHEY, CDR2 SVGAGI. The chain's CDR3 is CASTSGQGDTEAFF. CDR3 DNA: TGTGCCAGCACCTCAGGACAGGGTGACACTGAAGCTTTCTTT.

The rearrangement links TRBV18 to TRBJ1-5; 8 nucleotides agree with TRBD1. V lost 6 bases, J lost 7 bases, and 11 bases stayed unmatched. CDR1 is KGHSH, CDR2 LQKENI, per germline. There are 15 residues in the CDR3. The CDR3: CASSPGQGQGQPQHF. CDR3 in DNA: TGTGCCAGCTCCCCAGGACAGGGCCAAGGGCAGCCCCAGCATTTT.

With regard to this clone: This CDR3 is also generated by other DNA sequences in the sample. The chain recombines TRBV5-1 with TRBJ1-1; no clear D. Germline V CDR1 and CDR2: SGHRS, YFSETQ. This CDR3 comprises 13 residues. With 0 bases removed from V and 3 bases from J, the gap between germline ends came to 6 bases. The CDR3 DNA is TGCGCCAGCAGCTTGGCTACAGACACTGAAGCTTTCTTT. Residues: CASSLATDTEAFF.

The chain uses TRBV29-1 and TRBJ1-1; weak D call: TRBD1 (6 bases). CDR1 is SQVTM, CDR2 ANQGSEA, per germline. Trimming left V 7 bases short and J 5 bases short, with 20 bases between. The length of the CDR3 is 14 residues. CDR3 residues: CSAEGLGQGTEAFF. The CDR3 region has the DNA TGCAGCGCCGAGGGGTTGGGACAAGGTACTGAAGCTTTCTTT.

The CDR3 bases are TGTGCCTGGAGGTCTCAGGGTCCCGAGCAGTACTTC. Translation gives CAWRSQGPEQYF. V and J are TRBV30 and TRBJ2-7; perhaps TRBD1 as D (5 bases). Trimming shortened V by 3 bases and J by 6 bases, and 12 bases separated the two germline ends. The CDR3 is made up of 12 amino acids. Germline V gene sequence: CDR1 GTSNPN, CDR2 SVGIG (reference sequence). Variable domain in full (rest from reference TRBV30 and TRBJ2-7): SQTIHQWPATLVQPVGSPLSLECTVEGTSNPNLYWYRQAAGRGLQLLFYSVGIGQISSEVPQNLSASRPQDRQFILSSKKLLLSDSGFYLCAWRSQGPEQYFGPGTRLTVT.

V is TRBV12-3 or TRBV12-4 and J is TRBJ1-2; tentative D call: TRBD1 (6 bases). The V end lost 4 bases, the J end lost 6 bases, and 12 bases lay between the germline ends. The CDR3 runs 13 residues. CDR3 DNA sequence: TGTGCCAGCAGTTGGGGGACACTTGATGGCTACACCTTC. Amino acid sequence: CASSWGTLDGYTF.

V usage is TRBV11-2 and J usage is TRBJ1-2; TRBD1 matches 8 bases. This CDR3 region has 14 residues. Trimming took 7 bases from V and 6 from J; bases not matched to a gene: 10. Germline V gives CDR1 SGHAT, CDR2 FQNNGV. CDR3 nucleotide sequence: TGTGCCAGCACAACAGGGGGAGTTAGGGATGGCTACACCTTC. Its protein product is CASTTGGVRDGYTF.

V is TRBV28 and J is TRBJ2-6, with D perhaps matching TRBD1 (5 bases). The germline V gene has CDR1 MDHEN and CDR2 SYDVKM. CDR3 length equals 17 residues. V was pared by 2 bases and J by 2 bases, with 13 bases between. CDR3 DNA sequence: TGTGCCAGCAGTTTACTGCAGGGTGGGCCTGGGGCCAACGTCCTGACTTTC. Protein product: CASSLLQGGPGANVLTF.

The chain is built from TRBV3-1 (or the pseudogene TRBV3-2) and TRBJ1-4, with no clear D. Trimming stripped 0 bases from V and 0 bases from J, with 11 bases between. The CDR3 extends over 17 amino acids. The germline V gene has CDR1 LGHDT and CDR2 YNNKEL (reference sequence). The chain's CDR3 is CASSQDQRAATNEKLFF. CDR3 nucleotides: TGTGCCAGCAGCCAAGATCAGAGGGCGGCAACTAATGAAAAACTGTTTTTT.

This clone was seen a single time. The CDR3 region is CASSQDGGRNSPLHF. As DNA, the CDR3 is TGTGCCAGCAGCCAAGATGGGGGGAGAAATTCACCCCTCCACTTT. V gene TRBV3-1 (or the pseudogene TRBV3-2) combines with J gene TRBJ1-6, with D possibly TRBD1 on 5 matching bases. V dropped 0 bases and J dropped 7 bases, with 10 bases sitting between them. Looked up from germline, CDR1 is LGHDT and CDR2 is YNNKEL (reference sequence). The CDR3 runs to 15 residues.

The CDR3 reads CATSSISADKPNYGYTF. The CDR3 region has the DNA TGTGCCACCAGCTCAATCTCGGCGGACAAACCTAACTATGGCTACACCTTC. The gene calls are TRBV15 and TRBJ1-2; a weak D match, TRBD1 (5 bases). CDR3 size: 17 residues. Trimming stripped 5 bases from V and 0 bases from J, with 19 bases between. Germline lookup yields CDR1 LNHNV and CDR2 YYDKDF (reference sequence).

This chain joins TRBV19 and TRBJ1-1; tentatively, D is TRBD1 (5 bases). Per the germline V gene, CDR1 is LNHDA and CDR2 is SQIVND (reference sequence). The V gene lost 6 bases and the J gene lost 3 bases, with 14 bases spanning the gap. The CDR3 is made up of 14 amino acids. In nucleotides, the CDR3 is TGTGCCAGTAGCAAACAGGTTCTAGACACTGAAGCTTTCTTT. This translates into CASSKQVLDTEAFF.

This chain joins TRBV2 and TRBJ1-1, with D unclear. The CDR3 runs to 13 residues. V gave up 0 bases and J gave up 7 bases, with 9 bases separating them. Per the germline V gene, CDR1 is SNHLY and CDR2 is FYNNEI. DNA of the CDR3: TGTGCCAGCAGTGAAGCGCTGGGCCTTGAAGCTTTCTTT. Its translation: CASSEALGLEAFF.

This clone was detected a few times. Other DNA sequences in this specimen translate into the identical CDR3. CDR3: CASSQGQGLGETQYF. The DNA of the CDR3 is TGTGCCAGCAGCCAGGGACAGGGGTTAGGAGAGACCCAGTACTTC. The chain joins TRBV3-1 (or the pseudogene TRBV3-2) to TRBJ2-5; 10 bases fit TRBD1. The CDR3 has 15 residues. V lost 3 bases and J lost 4; bases outside the gene matches: 5. In germline, CDR1 is LGHDT, CDR2 YNNKEL (reference sequence).

This clone was seen a handful of times. The chain employs TRBV5-1 and TRBJ1-2; 7 bases line up with TRBD1. The CDR3 contains 12 residues. Germline-derived CDR1 and CDR2 are SGHRS and YFSETQ. V was pared by 4 bases and J by 13 bases, with 10 bases of the junction left unmatched. The CDR3 nucleotides are TGCGCCAGCAGCAGCGGGCAGGGGGGAGTCACCTTC. Its translation: CASSSGQGGVTF. The variable domain in full, with the rest retrieved from reference TRBV5-1 and TRBJ1-2, is KAGVTQTPRYLIKTRGQQVTLSCSPISGHRSVSWYQQTPGQGLQFLFEYFSETQRNKGNFPGRFSGRQFSNSRSEMNVSTLELGDSALYLCASSSGQGGVTFGSGTRLTVV.